Given below is one T cell receptor (beta chain) in context. What it binds is unknown. This sample stems from a study of T cells after yellow fever vaccination. The CDR3 runs to 14 residues. Looked up from germline, CDR1 is DFQATT and CDR2 is SNEGSKA (reference sequence). The trim removed 3 bases at V and 4 bases at J, leaving 4 bases unmatched. Broader study findings: Peaking on day 5 versus 15, the secondary response was faster but weaker. From the bulk population, abundant clonotypes could contaminate and appear within FACS-sorted repertoires. The booster saw the reappearance of most primary-vaccination clones (roughly 96% CD4, 70% to 90% CD8).

TCRdb re-called the 5' RACE reads through MiXCR, storing one row per CDR3 protein. Of a few hundred thousand distinct CDR3 sequences listed, about 17% were seen once; the top ten hold 17%. The chain links TRBV20-1 to TRBJ2-1; 9 nucleotides match TRBD2. The material was PBMCs, obtained roughly 5 days after the first yellow fever vaccination. This TCR came from a man aged 18 to 29 who received the YFV17D yellow fever vaccine. CDR3 sequence: CSARERGVYNEQFF. The CDR3 DNA is TGCAGTGCTAGGGAGCGGGGGGTATACAATGAGCAGTTCTTC.